This T cell receptor beta chain originates from a study of T-cell memory formation after mild COVID-19. Looking at the study overall: The two donors had largely donor-specific TCR clusters.

Note on this clonotype: Its antigen remains unknown.

The V segment lost 1 base and the J segment 6 bases; nucleotides outside the gene matches: 10. Per the germline V gene, CDR1 is SGHTA and CDR2 is FQGNSA. CDR3 length equals 16 residues. Study observations and caveats: Whereas later expanders leaned CD4+, clones contracting day 15 to 85 showed a balanced CD4/CD8 makeup. Contracting clones localized mainly to CM and EM when CD4+ and mainly to EMRA when CD8+.

Barcoded TCR alpha and TCR beta cDNA libraries with UMIs came from 5'RACE using constant-segment primers. In TCRdb, the 5' RACE reads were re-called with MiXCR into one record per CDR3 protein. The table includes about 350,000 distinct CDR3 sequences, roughly an eighth detected once. The source of this sequence is a man aged 18 to 30 who had mild COVID-19 (a few samples of this study predate the infection). Cell type and time point are not known. This chain joins TRBV7-2 and TRBJ2-3; 7 nucleotides agree with TRBD2. Sequencing was carried out using PBMCs or a T cell subset sorted from them (not recorded which). The CDR3 protein is CASSLVGLAEGDTQYF. Here the CDR3 DNA reads TGTGCCAGCAGCTTAGTCGGGCTAGCGGAAGGGGATACGCAGTATTTT.